This entry lists 16 T cell receptor beta chains sequenced from one sample in a study of shared clonotypes between healthy human individuals. Clones were sequenced by immunoSEQ multiplex PCR, and TCRdb holds only the in-frame ones, with some missing. Here the sample spans some 500,000 clones, approximately 71% being singletons. Material for sequencing was PBMCs. Receptor source: a woman aged 40 to 50 in good health. Some clones in this sample may be carry-over from other donors' samples.

The V and J genes are TRBV30 and TRBJ2-5; D is uncertain. Trimming took 3 bases from V and 4 from J, leaving 18 bases between them. The CDR3 is 15 amino acids. Germline V gene lookup returns CDR1 GTSNPN and CDR2 SVGIG (reference sequence). The CDR3 sequence is CAWRTGSGRGETQYF. The DNA for the CDR3 is TGTGCCTGGAGGACTGGGTCCGGGCGAGGAGAGACCCAGTACTTC.

The chain links TRBV6-1 to TRBJ2-7, with D unclear. Trimming pared 7 bases from V and 6 bases from J, leaving 16 bases between. CDR3 length equals 13 residues. Germline assignment: CDR1 MNHNS and CDR2 SASEGT. The CDR3 DNA sequence: TGTGCCAGCACCCAAGTGGGAATGAGCGAGCAGTACTTC. The encoded protein is CASTQVGMSEQYF.

This clone was detected many times. The sample has other DNA sequences that encode this CDR3 too. This chain connects TRBV30 to TRBJ2-7; 12 bases are shared with TRBD2. The germline V gene encodes CDR1 GTSNPN and CDR2 SVGIG (reference sequence). With 2 bases clipped from V and 9 bases from J, the junction kept 8 bases outside the gene matches. The CDR3 sequence is 14 residues long. This chain's CDR3 is CAWSRETSGSGQYF. The DNA for the CDR3 is TGTGCCTGGAGTAGAGAGACTAGCGGGAGCGGGCAGTACTTC. The full variable domain, in which reference TRBV30 and TRBJ2-7 provide the parts outside the CDR3, is SQTIHQWPATLVQPVGSPLSLECTVEGTSNPNLYWYRQAAGRGLQLLFYSVGIGQISSEVPQNLSASRPQDRQFILSSKKLLLSDSGFYLCAWSRETSGSGQYFGPGTRLTVT.

There are a few counts of this clone. This chain uses TRBV9 with TRBJ2-7; maybe TRBD2 (6 bases). V gave up 0 bases and J gave up 6 bases, with 10 bases separating them. The germline CDR1 and CDR2 sequences are SGDLS and YYNGEE. The CDR3 totals 13 residues. CDR3 in amino acids: CASSVGGMSEQYF. The DNA for the CDR3 is TGTGCCAGCAGCGTAGGCGGGATGAGCGAGCAGTACTTC.

This chain joins TRBV7-9 and TRBJ1-3; D gene ambiguous. Germline V gene data show CDR1 as SEHNR and CDR2 as FQNEAQ (reference sequence). The CDR3 runs to 11 residues. V lost 8 bases to trimming and J lost 11 bases, with 13 bases between them. CDR3 residues: CASSKDTSIYF. The CDR3 DNA reads as TGTGCCAGCTCTAAAGACACGTCCATATATTTT.

V usage is TRBV15 and J usage is TRBJ2-7; 10 positions agree with TRBD2. Germline-derived CDR1 and CDR2 are LNHNV and YYDKDF (reference sequence). V lost 9 bases to trimming and J lost 0 bases; unmatched junction nucleotides: 5. This CDR3 region has 14 residues. The DNA for the CDR3 is TGTGCCACGCAGGCTAGCGGGAGCTCCTACGAGCAGTACTTC. The encoded protein is CATQASGSSYEQYF.

The V and J genes are TRBV10-3 and TRBJ2-7; perhaps D is TRBD1 or TRBD2 (7 bases each). The V and J ends lost 7 bases and 3 bases respectively, with 19 bases between them. The CDR3 totals 15 residues. In germline, CDR1 is ENHRY, CDR2 SYGVKD. The CDR3 sequence: CAIKAGGDSFYEQYF. The CDR3 DNA sequence: TGTGCCATCAAGGCTGGGGGGGACAGTTTCTACGAGCAGTACTTC.

This clone was detected once. The genes are TRBV28 and TRBJ2-4, with 8 bases matching TRBD2. Trimming at V came to 9 bases and at J to 12 bases, leaving 16 bases not matched to a gene. In germline, CDR1 is MDHEN, CDR2 SYDVKM. The CDR3 length is 14 residues. The CDR3 region has the DNA TGTGCCAGTTCCTCCCGGGAGGGTGGAAGGAGTCAGTACTTC. Translating it yields CASSSREGGRSQYF.

The chain uses TRBV7-8 and TRBJ1-2; 8 bases fit TRBD1. The J segment lost 6 bases and the V segment lost 1 base, leaving 4 bases of the junction unmatched. Germline V gives CDR1 SGHVS, CDR2 FQNEAQ. CDR3 length: 14 amino acids. DNA of the CDR3: TGTGCCAGCAGCTTAGTCGCAGGGGGCCATGGCTACACCTTC. Residues: CASSLVAGGHGYTF.

V usage is TRBV7-2 and J usage is TRBJ2-5; 7 bases map to TRBD1. After removal of 1 base from V and 4 bases from J, the junction contained 3 bases not matched to a gene. Germline CDR1 is SGHTA and CDR2 is FQGNSA. This CDR3 comprises 14 residues. The CDR3 region is CASSLDRGRETQYF. The CDR3 DNA follows: TGTGCCAGCAGCTTAGACAGGGGCCGAGAGACCCAGTACTTC.

A word on this clone: This may come from a read error, since a much larger clone is one base off. The chain uses TRBV14 and TRBJ1-1, with D maybe TRBD1 (5 bases). V shed 4 bases and J shed 0 bases, with 15 bases lying between them. CDR3 length: 16 residues. The germline gives CDR1 SGHDN, CDR2 FVKESK. This CDR3 reads CASSRHEGRMNTEAFF. The CDR3 region has the DNA TGTGCCAGCAGCCGGCACGAGGGACGGATGAACACTGAAGCTTTCTTT. Based on the CDR3 plus reference TRBV14 and TRBJ1-1, the full variable domain is EAGVTQFPSHSVIEKGQTVTLRCDPISGHDNLYWYRRVMGKEIKFLLHFVKESKQDESGMPNNRFLAERTGGTYSTLKVQPAELEDSGVYFCASSRHEGRMNTEAFFGQGTRLTVV.

The chain carries TRBV25-1 and TRBJ2-7; TRBD1 aligns across 9 bases. Germline V gene data show CDR1 as MGHDK and CDR2 as SYGVNS. With V trimmed by 2 bases and J by 1 base, 9 bases remained unmatched. The CDR3 extends over 17 amino acids. DNA for the CDR3: TGTGCCAGCAGTGAAAGCCCGGGACAGGGTGGATCCTACGAGCAGTACTTC. It translates to CASSESPGQGGSYEQYF.

The V and J genes are TRBV6-1 and TRBJ1-1; D remains ambiguous. This CDR3 comprises 14 residues. V lost 3 bases to trimming and J lost 5 bases, with 13 bases between them. The germline CDR1 and CDR2 sequences are MNHNS and SASEGT. The CDR3 reads CASSDVWTATEAFF. The CDR3 DNA follows: TGTGCCAGCAGTGATGTTTGGACCGCTACTGAAGCTTTCTTT.

Regarding this clone: This likely traces to a read error, being one base from a far larger clone. The chain combines TRBV29-1 with TRBJ1-1; no definite D call. The CDR3 is made up of 13 amino acids. Germline V CDR1 and CDR2: SQVTM, ANQGSEA. The CDR3 DNA reads TGCGGCGTTGAGGGCGGCGGGAACACTGAAGCTTTCTTT. Translation gives CGVEGGGNTEAFF.

This clone was counted only a few times. The chain has TRBV29-1 and TRBJ2-7; 8 bases match TRBD2. This CDR3 contains 13 residues. Trimming cost V 4 bases and J 3 bases; bases outside gene matches: 5. Germline-derived CDR1 and CDR2 are SQVTM and ANQGSEA. The CDR3 reads CSVAGRADYEQYF. The CDR3 nucleotides are TGCAGCGTTGCCGGGAGGGCCGACTACGAGCAGTACTTC.

The chain joins TRBV5-5 to TRBJ1-4, with D perhaps matching TRBD1 (6 bases). The CDR3 sequence is 13 residues long. Trimming cost V 4 bases and J 8 bases, with 12 bases left between them. Germline loops: CDR1 SGHKS, CDR2 YYEKEE (reference sequence). CDR3 region: CASSLWTDEKLFF. CDR3 DNA: TGTGCCAGCAGCCTTTGGACAGACGAAAAACTGTTTTTT.